The 3 T cell receptor beta chains in this list originate from one sample, sequenced in a study of CD8 T cells in ankylosing spondylitis. MiXCR, applied by TCRdb to the 5' RACE reads, yields one record per CDR3 protein. The profile shows roughly 130,000 distinct CDR3 sequences, around 9.3% of them singletons. Sequenced input: blood, either unsorted or a sorted T cell fraction (not recorded which). All receptors come from a male donor with ankylosing spondylitis or in good health (not recorded which).

In regard to this clonotype: The final CDR3 position lacks the conserved phenylalanine or tryptophan, pointing to a likely read error. CDR3 sequence reads: CASSFSGQSTDTQYL. The CDR3 nucleotides read TGTGCCAGCAGCTTTAGCGGCCAAAGCACAGATACGCAGTATTTG. The chain couples TRBV7-9 to TRBJ2-3, with D possibly matching TRBD2 (6 bases). V lost 3 bases to trimming and J lost 0 bases, with 10 bases between them. Germline CDR1 reads SEHNR; CDR2 reads FQNEAQ (reference sequence). This CDR3 is 15 amino acids long.

In its sample, this clonotype was seen many times. This chain joins TRBV6-2 or TRBV6-3 and TRBJ1-6; possibly TRBD1 for D (6 bases). Between the trimmed V and J ends, which lost 1 base and 7 bases, there was a span of 11 bases. Germline V gene sequence: CDR1 MNHEY, CDR2 SVGEGT. The CDR3 is 15 residues long. CDR3 amino acids: CASSYLAGGNSPLHF. In nucleotides, the CDR3 is TGTGCCAGCAGTTACTTGGCCGGGGGCAATTCACCCCTCCACTTT.

At least ten counts were recorded for this clonotype. The CDR3 protein is CAISDPRDSYNQPQHF. The CDR3 DNA follows: TGTGCCATCAGTGACCCCCGAGACAGCTACAATCAGCCCCAGCATTTT. The rearrangement joins TRBV10-3 to TRBJ1-5; possible D gene TRBD1, 5 bases. V lost 3 bases, J lost 3 bases, and 15 bases lay in between. CDR1 and CDR2 (germline): ENHRY, SYGVKD. The CDR3 totals 16 residues.